The clone carrying this TCR beta chain was observed a few times. The antigen is unknown. The data were obtained in a study of T cells in Graves' hyperthyroidism and ophthalmopathy. Whole-study findings and limits: Among thyroid clonotypes expanded above 0.001, most also appeared in blood.

The investigators amplified TCR beta CDR3 regions from RNA transcripts. First-round RT-PCR of the TCR CDR3 relied on the HTBI primer set. TCRdb ran MiXCR on the multiplex PCR reads and lists one entry per CDR3 protein. The table records hundreds of thousands of distinct CDR3 sequences, 14% of them present only once. The junction had 10 bases not matched to a gene; V was cut back by 3 bases and J by 6 bases. The CDR3 runs 16 residues. Sequences were obtained from blood. This chain links TRBV12-3 or TRBV12-4 with TRBJ2-3; 9 bases map to TRBD2. The TCR comes from a woman under 30 with Graves' hyperthyroidism. CDR3 bases: TGTGCCAGCAGTTTGGGGCTAGCGGGAATAGGGGATACGCAGTATTTT. Residues: CASSLGLAGIGDTQYF.